The rows below give T cell receptor beta chains drawn from one sample of a study of T cell responses to AZD1222 COVID-19 vaccine. Here immunoSEQ multiplex PCR was the method, and the copy in TCRdb shows in-frame clones only, minus some. The sample contains approximately 140,000 clones, around 90% of which appear only once. The sequenced sample was peripheral blood, obtained 28 days after the second AZD1222 dose. The receptor set was obtained from an adult who received the AZD1222 COVID-19 vaccine. Both conserved end residues are part of each CDR3. The D gene is left open where the match is weak. Only part of the rows carry a size: once, few, many, or a class if the clone is expanded.

j_call d_call clone_size v_call cdr3_aa cdr3_nt
TRBJ1-6 TRBD1 . TRBV5-1 CASSLDGTGGISPLHF TGCGCCAGCAGCTTGGACGGGACAGGGGGCATCTCACCCCTCCACTTT
TRBJ1-3 . . TRBV12-3/TRBV12-4 CASTRPSSGTIYF TGTGCCAGCACCCGTCCCAGTTCCGGCACCATATATTTT
TRBJ2-7 . few TRBV6-4 CASSDRWAGEQYF TGTGCCAGCAGTGACCGGTGGGCCGGGGAGCAGTACTTC
TRBJ2-1 . . TRBV3-1/TRBV3-2 CASSQPQRTFGEQFF TGTGCCAGCAGCCAACCCCAGAGGACGTTCGGTGAGCAGTTCTTC
TRBJ1-2 TRBD1 . TRBV13 CASSLKSRRGHNYGYTF TGTGCCAGCAGCTTAAAGTCCAGAAGGGGGCATAACTATGGCTACACCTTC
TRBJ1-2 . . TRBV14 CASSQDPQGSYTF TGTGCCAGCAGCCAAGATCCCCAGGGAAGCTACACCTTC
TRBJ1-1 . . TRBV4-1 CASSHPGRNEAFF TGCGCCAGCAGCCACCCCGGACGGAATGAAGCTTTCTTT
TRBJ1-2 . . TRBV6-6 CASSYGWGVGGYTF TGTGCCAGCAGTTACGGGTGGGGCGTCGGTGGCTACACCTTC
TRBJ1-4 . . TRBV9 CASSLMGQLNEKLFF TGTGCCAGCAGCCTTATGGGGCAGCTTAATGAAAAACTGTTTTTT
TRBJ1-6 . . TRBV12-3/TRBV12-4 CASSLGFNSPLHF TGTGCCAGCAGTTTAGGTTTTAATTCACCCCTCCACTTT
TRBJ2-1 TRBD2 . TRBV9 CASSRLAGSYNEQFF TGTGCCAGCAGCAGACTAGCGGGCTCCTACAATGAGCAGTTCTTC
TRBJ1-2 TRBD1 . TRBV30 CAYPGTGTNLGYTF TGTGCCTACCCCGGGACAGGGACCAACCTTGGCTACACCTTC
TRBJ2-1 TRBD1 . TRBV29-1 CSGRDRGGYNEQFF TGCAGCGGACGGGACAGGGGTGGATACAATGAGCAGTTCTTC
TRBJ2-1 . . TRBV28 CASSLSQGIGNNEQFF TGTGCCAGCAGTTTGAGTCAGGGGATCGGGAACAATGAGCAGTTCTTC
TRBJ2-7 TRBD2 . TRBV3-1/TRBV3-2 CASSQDVDRSGRLSYEQYF TGTGCCAGCAGCCAAGACGTCGATAGGAGCGGGAGGCTCTCCTACGAGCAGTACTTC
TRBJ1-1 . . TRBV3-1/TRBV3-2 CASSQVSEAFF TGTGCCAGCAGCCAGGTCTCAGAAGCTTTCTTT
TRBJ1-1 TRBD1 once TRBV30 CAWSIQGDTEAFF TGTGCCTGGAGCATACAGGGGGACACTGAAGCTTTCTTT
TRBJ1-2 . . TRBV6-5 CASSPRGSRYGYTF TGTGCCAGCAGTCCCCGGGGGAGTAGGTATGGCTACACCTTC
TRBJ1-5 . . TRBV19 CASSIVGGSLSNQPQHF TGTGCCAGTAGTATAGTGGGGGGCAGCCTTTCCAATCAGCCCCAGCATTTT
TRBJ1-4 . once TRBV29-1 CSGHGGTNEKLFF TGCAGCGGCCACGGGGGCACTAATGAAAAACTGTTTTTT
TRBJ1-1 . . TRBV19 CASSIGAGARVTEAFF TGTGCCAGTAGTATAGGGGCAGGGGCGCGGGTCACTGAAGCTTTCTTT
TRBJ2-4 TRBD1 . TRBV19 CASSIGQGANIQYF TGTGCCAGTAGTATTGGGCAGGGGGCGAACATTCAGTACTTC
TRBJ2-3 TRBD1 . TRBV10-1 CASSEGTGLSTDTQYF TGCGCCAGCAGCGAAGGGACAGGCCTTAGCACAGATACGCAGTATTTT
TRBJ2-2 TRBD1 . TRBV7-9 CASSPRDRQSTNTGELFF TGTGCCAGCAGCCCCCGGGACAGGCAATCTACGAACACCGGGGAGCTGTTTTTT
TRBJ2-7 . once TRBV6-2/TRBV6-3 CASSYGGAQYF TGTGCCAGCAGTTATGGGGGAGCGCAGTACTTC